Sequencing of this T cell receptor (beta chain) was carried out in a study of cytomegalovirus exposure and HLA in healthy donors. Findings and limits, study-wide: Researchers reportedly found TCR beta sequences accurately predicted most subjects' HLA-A and HLA-B alleles. While the bulk of TCR sequences proved rare, some public TCRs turned up in many donors. Excluded: some indistinguishable V segments such as TRBV6-2 and TRBV6-3.

Details on this clone: Its target is unknown.

The CDR3 is made up of 15 amino acids. The V end lost 0 bases, the J end lost 6 bases, and 14 bases lay between the germline ends. Germline CDR1 reads LGHNA; CDR2 reads YSLEER. Use of 60 Vbeta and 13 Jbeta primers characterized the PCR. TCRdb keeps only in-frame clones here, not all; method: immunoSEQ multiplex PCR. Of about 69,000 clones listed, about 70% were seen once; the top ten hold 20% to 25%. V is TRBV4-3 and J is TRBJ1-1; weak D call: TRBD1 (6 bases). This receptor was obtained from a woman in her twenties or thirties in good health and CMV-seropositive. The sequencing input was PBMCs. CDR3 in DNA: TGCGCCAGCAGCCAAGATTGGGGGCGGTTAGCTGAAGCTTTCTTT. It codes for CASSQDWGRLAEAFF.